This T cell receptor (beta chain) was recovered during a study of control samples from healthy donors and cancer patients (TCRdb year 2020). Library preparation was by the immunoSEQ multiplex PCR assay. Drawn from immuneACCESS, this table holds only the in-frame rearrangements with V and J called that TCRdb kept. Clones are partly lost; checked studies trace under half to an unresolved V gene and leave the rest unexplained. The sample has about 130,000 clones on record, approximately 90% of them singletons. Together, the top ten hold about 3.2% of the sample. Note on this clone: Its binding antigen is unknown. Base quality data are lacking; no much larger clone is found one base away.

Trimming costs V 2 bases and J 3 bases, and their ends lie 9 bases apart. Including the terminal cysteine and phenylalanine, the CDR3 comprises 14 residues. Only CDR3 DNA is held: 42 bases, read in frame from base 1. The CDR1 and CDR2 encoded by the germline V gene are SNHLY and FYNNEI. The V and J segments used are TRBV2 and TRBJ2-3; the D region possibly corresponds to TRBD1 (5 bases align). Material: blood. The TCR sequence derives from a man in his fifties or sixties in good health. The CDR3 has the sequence CASSEQGATDTQYF. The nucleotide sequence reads TGTGCCAGCAGTGAACAAGGGGCGACAGATACGCAGTATTTT.